This passage covers 23 T cell receptor beta chains from one sample sequenced in a study of Ad26.COV2.S vaccination and SARS-CoV-2 variants. Treatment given: roughly 18 received Ad26.COV2.S at low or high dose, single or two shots; 5 received placebo; per-sample allocation not given. The samples were gathered on day 63 after the first injection of vaccine or placebo. This table comes from immunoSEQ multiplex PCR, and its TCRdb copy is limited to in-frame clones, with some not included. The sample consists of 300,000 to 400,000 clones, approximately 86% of them appearing once. Material: peripheral blood, obtained in a trial of Ad26.COV2.S vaccine versus placebo. All receptors derive from a person between 18 and 65 years old who received the Ad26.COV2.S COVID-19 vaccine or a placebo.

The chain has TRBV10-3 and TRBJ2-1; the match to TRBD2 covers 13 bases. The CDR3 runs 16 residues. Trimming removed 2 bases from V and 6 bases from J; junction bases left unmatched: 4. Germline V gene lookup returns CDR1 ENHRY and CDR2 SYGVKD. The CDR3 DNA sequence: TGTGCCATCAGTGAGCCCGGACTAGCGGGGGCCAATGAGCAGTTCTTC. Its translation is CAISEPGLAGANEQFF.

V gene TRBV19 combines with J gene TRBJ2-2; D is uncertain. Trimming shortened V by 3 bases and J by 7 bases, and 6 bases separated the two germline ends. Germline CDR1 is LNHDA and CDR2 is SQIVND (reference sequence). CDR3 size: 12 residues. The CDR3 nucleotides are TGTGCCAGTAGTATCCAGATCGGGGAGCTGTTTTTT. Encoded protein: CASSIQIGELFF.

The chain uses TRBV19 and TRBJ2-3; unclear D gene. Germline-derived CDR1 and CDR2 are LNHDA and SQIVND (reference sequence). V lost 7 bases and J lost 2, with 13 bases in between. The CDR3 extends over 14 amino acids. The CDR3 reads CASKDGVYTDTQYF. CDR3 nucleotides: TGTGCCAGTAAGGACGGAGTCTACACAGATACGCAGTATTTT.

V gene TRBV3-1 (or the pseudogene TRBV3-2) combines with J gene TRBJ2-2, with D unresolved. This CDR3 has 13 amino acids. Germline lookup yields CDR1 LGHDT and CDR2 YNNKEL (reference sequence). Trimming pared 1 base from V and 4 bases from J, leaving 4 bases between. DNA of the CDR3: TGTGCCAGCAGCCAAGTCTCCACCGGGGAGCTGTTTTTT. Translating it yields CASSQVSTGELFF.

This clone has a count of ten or more. The chain uses TRBV7-2 and TRBJ2-7; D is unclear. The CDR3 covers 8 residues. The V and J ends lost 5 bases and 12 bases respectively, with 5 bases between them. Germline V CDR1 and CDR2: SGHTA, FQGNSA. The CDR3 bases are TGTGCCAGCAGCGCCCGGTACTTC. Its protein is CASSARYF.

The CDR3 protein is CASSTGVYEQYF. DNA for the CDR3: TGTGCCAGCAGCACCGGAGTCTACGAGCAGTACTTC. The V and J genes are TRBV5-5 and TRBJ2-7; D uncertain. Germline loops: CDR1 SGHKS, CDR2 YYEKEE (reference sequence). V was cut by 4 bases and J by 3 bases, with 8 bases left in between. This CDR3 is 12 amino acids long.

The rearrangement uses TRBV5-1 and TRBJ2-7, with 8 bases fitting TRBD2. V lost 0 bases, J lost 3 bases, and 2 bases stayed unmatched. This CDR3 contains 14 residues. Looked up from germline, CDR1 is SGHRS and CDR2 is YFSETQ. CDR3 loop: CASSLGLASYEQYF. DNA for the CDR3: TGCGCCAGCAGCTTGGGACTAGCGAGCTACGAGCAGTACTTC.

V and J are TRBV5-6 and TRBJ2-3; 7 positions agree with TRBD2. The J segment lost 2 bases and the V segment lost 4 bases, leaving 7 bases of the junction unmatched. The CDR3 totals 15 residues. CDR1 is SGHDT, CDR2 YYEEEE, per germline. The CDR3 is CASSPRRGTTDTQYF. The CDR3 DNA sequence: TGTGCCAGCAGCCCTCGGCGGGGGACCACAGATACGCAGTATTTT.

The chain couples TRBV27 to TRBJ2-7, with D tentatively TRBD1 (5 bases). The CDR3 is 14 residues long. Germline-derived CDR1 and CDR2 are MNHEY and SMNVEV (reference sequence). Trimming cost V 11 bases and J 0 bases, with 17 bases left between them. CDR3 protein: CARPTTVSSYEQYF. The DNA for the CDR3 is TGTGCCCGTCCCACGACAGTGAGCTCCTACGAGCAGTACTTC.

The chain's CDR3 is CASSQDSGVADTQYF. The CDR3 nucleotides read TGCGCCAGCAGCCAAGATTCAGGGGTCGCAGATACGCAGTATTTT. This sequence joins TRBV4-3 and TRBJ2-3; tentative D call: TRBD1 (6 bases). V was shortened by 0 bases and J by 4 bases, with 11 bases between the two germline ends. This CDR3 is built from 15 residues. Germline lookup yields CDR1 LGHNA and CDR2 YSLEER.

This chain joins TRBV4-1 and TRBJ2-1, with D tentatively TRBD2 (7 bases). The CDR3 covers 16 residues. V was trimmed by 0 bases and J by 2 bases, leaving 11 bases between them. CDR1 and CDR2 (germline): MGHRA, YSYEKL. The CDR3 region has the DNA TGCGCCAGCAGCCAAGATTGGGGGGGCACCTACAATGAGCAGTTCTTC. Amino acids: CASSQDWGGTYNEQFF.

The rearrangement links TRBV7-9 to TRBJ2-5, with TRBD2 matching 14 bases. The CDR3 is 18 residues long. Trimming at V came to 4 bases and at J to 5 bases, leaving 12 bases not matched to a gene. Germline V gene lookup returns CDR1 SEHNR and CDR2 FQNEAQ (reference sequence). The CDR3 sequence: CASSSLKPTSGGAETQYF. CDR3 DNA: TGTGCCAGCAGCTCCCTAAAACCGACTAGCGGGGGGGCTGAGACCCAGTACTTC.

In DNA form, the CDR3 reads TGTGCCAGCGGCGCTAAACAGGGCCTTCACTATGGCTACACCTTC. Residues: CASGAKQGLHYGYTF. J is TRBJ1-2 and V is TRBV5-4; D might be TRBD1 (6 bases). Trimming left V 7 bases short and J 3 bases short, with 19 bases between. The CDR3 totals 15 residues. Germline loops: CDR1 SGHNT, CDR2 YYREEE (reference sequence).

About this clone: The sample has other DNA sequences that encode this CDR3 too. The rearrangement links TRBV12-3 or TRBV12-4 to TRBJ2-7, with 8 bases lining up with TRBD1. The trim removed 9 bases at V and 3 bases at J, leaving 7 bases unmatched. The CDR3 has 13 amino acids. The CDR3 reads CASNLGQGYEQYF. As DNA, the CDR3 is TGTGCCAGTAACCTTGGACAGGGCTACGAGCAGTACTTC.

This sequence joins TRBV6-1 and TRBJ1-6; 10 bases map to TRBD1. The V segment lost 3 bases and the J segment 8 bases; nucleotides outside the gene matches: 10. Germline CDR1 and CDR2: MNHNS and SASEGT. The length of the CDR3 is 17 residues. The DNA for the CDR3 is TGTGCCAGCAGTGATGGGTGGGGACAGGGGTCGTATTCACCCCTCCACTTT. Its translation: CASSDGWGQGSYSPLHF.

J is TRBJ2-7 and V is TRBV5-1; D is undetermined. Germline CDR1 and CDR2: SGHRS and YFSETQ. V lost 1 base and J lost 2, with 22 bases in between. The CDR3 is 18 residues long. CDR3 loop: CASSLNPVAASATYEQYF. CDR3 coding DNA: TGCGCCAGCAGCTTGAACCCCGTAGCCGCGAGCGCTACCTACGAGCAGTACTTC. Combining the CDR3 with reference TRBV5-1 and TRBJ2-7 gives the whole variable domain KAGVTQTPRYLIKTRGQQVTLSCSPISGHRSVSWYQQTPGQGLQFLFEYFSETQRNKGNFPGRFSGRQFSNSRSEMNVSTLELGDSALYLCASSLNPVAASATYEQYFGPGTRLTVT.

The chain couples TRBV4-3 to TRBJ1-1; 7 bases are a match to TRBD1. V lost 6 bases, J lost 7 bases, and 14 bases stayed unmatched. The germline gives CDR1 LGHNA, CDR2 YSLEER. This CDR3 is 15 amino acids long. The CDR3 sequence is CASRPSATGPNEAFF. CDR3 DNA sequence: TGCGCCAGCAGACCCTCCGCGACAGGGCCCAATGAAGCTTTCTTT.

This clone was detected a few times. V is TRBV10-1 and J is TRBJ2-7; the D gene is possibly TRBD1 (6 bases). The V gene lost 2 bases and the J gene lost 1 base, with 9 bases spanning the gap. Germline CDR1 reads WNHNN; CDR2 reads SYGVQD (reference sequence). CDR3 length equals 14 residues. Here the CDR3 DNA reads TGCGCCAGCAGTGAGACAGGGAATTCCTACGAGCAGTACTTC. As protein: CASSETGNSYEQYF.

The genes are TRBV7-2 and TRBJ2-7, with 13 nucleotides matching TRBD2. After removal of 3 bases from V and 2 bases from J, the junction contained 1 base not matched to a gene. CDR1 is SGHTA, CDR2 FQGNSA, per germline. The CDR3 runs 15 residues. In DNA, the CDR3 is TGTGCCAGCAGCTTCGGGACTAGCGGGACCTACGAGCAGTACTTC. Protein: CASSFGTSGTYEQYF.

V usage is TRBV4-2 and J usage is TRBJ2-5; 11 nucleotides line up with TRBD2. Germline CDR1 reads LGHNA; CDR2 reads YNFKEQ. The CDR3 length is 16 residues. Unmatched junction bases numbered 6, after V lost 1 base and J lost 5 bases. The CDR3 is CASSQGLTSGGETQYF. The CDR3 region has the DNA TGTGCCAGCAGCCAAGGGTTAACTAGCGGGGGTGAGACCCAGTACTTC.

The V and J genes are TRBV11-2 and TRBJ2-7; 8 bases fit TRBD1. The CDR3 has 14 amino acids. CDR1 SGHAT and CDR2 FQNNGV come from the germline V gene. The V gene end was trimmed by 5 bases and the J gene end by 3 bases; junction bases not matched to a gene: 6. The CDR3 is CASSLDRGGYEQYF. CDR3 nucleotide sequence: TGTGCCAGCAGCCTCGACAGGGGAGGCTACGAGCAGTACTTC.

The chain employs TRBV5-1 and TRBJ1-1; 7 positions match TRBD1. The V segment lost 2 bases and the J segment 2 bases; nucleotides outside the gene matches: 12. Germline CDR1 and CDR2: SGHRS and YFSETQ. The CDR3 extends over 17 amino acids. The CDR3: CASSFLAGGEVNTEAFF. The CDR3 DNA is TGCGCCAGCAGCTTTCTGGCAGGGGGGGAAGTAAACACTGAAGCTTTCTTT.

V usage is TRBV28 and J usage is TRBJ2-3, with 9 bases lining up with TRBD1. J was trimmed by 3 bases and V by 5 bases; bases with no gene match: 9. Germline V CDR1 and CDR2: MDHEN, SYDVKM. The CDR3 covers 16 residues. CDR3 bases: TGTGCCAGCAGTGCGACAGGGGGAGGAGGGACAGATACGCAGTATTTT. Translated, it gives CASSATGGGGTDTQYF.